One and the same sample provided the 27 T cell receptor beta chains below, sequenced in a study of OX40 agonist ivuxolimab in advanced cancers. The library came from the immunoSEQ multiplex PCR assay. TCRdb provides this immuneACCESS table in a form limited to in-frame rearrangements. Some clones are lacking; in checked studies, under half of them reflect an unresolved V gene, and why the rest are absent is not known. In this sample the table shows about 79,000 clones, about nine tenths of which occur a single time. Of the sample, 8% to 13% is held by the ten largest clones. Sample: CD4+ or CD8+ T cells sorted from blood, taken in a trial of the OX40 agonist ivuxolimab. Receptors originate from an adult with an advanced solid tumor such as melanoma, head and neck, liver or kidney cancer.

This clone was seen once. DNA for the CDR3: TGTGCCAGCAGTTACCAGACAGGGGACGTCGAGACCCAGTACTTC. Protein sequence: CASSYQTGDVETQYF. V gene TRBV6-6 combines with J gene TRBJ2-5, with 8 bases that match TRBD1. Germline loops: CDR1 MNHNY, CDR2 SVGAGI (reference sequence). The length of the CDR3 is 15 residues. V gave up 2 bases and J gave up 5 bases; unmatched junction bases: 7.

The rearrangement uses TRBV9 and TRBJ2-5, with a weak D call TRBD2 (5 bases). There are 14 residues in the CDR3. Germline CDR1 and CDR2: SGDLS and YYNGEE. The V gene lost 0 bases and the J gene lost 1 base, with 7 bases spanning the gap. The CDR3 DNA reads TGTGCCAGCAGCGTAGTTGGAGGCCAAGAGACCCAGTACTTC. Amino acids: CASSVVGGQETQYF. Together with reference TRBV9 and TRBJ2-5, the CDR3 gives the full variable domain: DSGVTQTPKHLITATGQRVTLRCSPRSGDLSVYWYQQSLDQGLQFLIQYYNGEERAKGNILERFSAQQFPDLHSELNLSSLELGDSALYFCASSVVGGQETQYFGPGTRLLVL.

V usage is TRBV7-2 and J usage is TRBJ1-5; D is undetermined. Germline values: CDR1 SGHTA, CDR2 FQGNSA. The CDR3 loop spans 15 amino acids. Between the trimmed V and J ends, which lost 5 bases and 4 bases, there was a span of 15 bases. The CDR3 spells CASSPSYGGNQPQHF. The CDR3 DNA reads TGTGCCAGCAGCCCCTCCTACGGAGGGAATCAGCCCCAGCATTTT.

J is TRBJ2-5 and V is TRBV4-3, with 9 positions matching TRBD1. V dropped 4 bases and J dropped 2; count of bases not matched to a gene: 5. Germline CDR1 LGHNA, CDR2 YSLEER. This CDR3 has 15 residues. The CDR3 DNA reads TGCGCCAGCAGCCCCGGGACAGGGTGGCAAGAGACCCAGTACTTC. Encoded protein: CASSPGTGWQETQYF.

V gene TRBV6-4 combines with J gene TRBJ2-1, with 14 nucleotides matching TRBD2. Unmatched junction bases numbered 3, after V lost 1 base and J lost 7 bases. The CDR3 loop spans 16 amino acids. CDR1 and CDR2 from the germline V gene are MRHNA and SNTAGT. This CDR3 is CASSDWGLAGVNEQFF. The CDR3 DNA is TGTGCCAGCAGTGACTGGGGACTAGCGGGGGTTAATGAGCAGTTCTTC.

This chain connects TRBV27 to TRBJ1-2; maybe TRBD1 (5 bases). The CDR3 sequence is 15 residues long. V shed 4 bases and J shed 5 bases, with 17 bases lying between them. Germline CDR1 and CDR2: MNHEY and SMNVEV (reference sequence). The CDR3: CASSWAGEGLYGYTF. CDR3 nucleotide sequence: TGTGCCAGCAGTTGGGCGGGGGAGGGTCTGTATGGCTACACCTTC.

This chain connects TRBV19 to TRBJ2-1; D might be TRBD1 (5 bases). Trimming shortened V by 2 bases and J by 5 bases, and 19 bases separated the two germline ends. CDR1 is LNHDA, CDR2 SQIVND, per germline (reference sequence). The CDR3 is 17 amino acids. The CDR3 DNA reads as TGTGCCAGTAGTATACTTTGGGGCCCTCCCATCGACAATGAGCAGTTCTTC. Translation: CASSILWGPPIDNEQFF.

The chain has TRBV6-6 and TRBJ1-5; 10 nucleotides line up with TRBD1. The CDR3 sequence is 15 residues long. From germline, CDR1 is MNHNY and CDR2 SVGAGI (reference sequence). With 10 bases clipped from V and 5 bases from J, the junction kept 11 bases outside the gene matches. The CDR3 spells CATRDRDRGYQPQHF. The CDR3 DNA is TGTGCCACACGGGACCGGGACAGGGGCTATCAGCCCCAGCATTTT.

The gene calls are TRBV11-2 and TRBJ2-2; D may match TRBD1 or TRBD2 (5 bases each). The CDR3 runs 16 residues. V was clipped by 5 bases and J by 3 bases, with 16 bases between them. Germline V gene sequence: CDR1 SGHAT, CDR2 FQNNGV. The CDR3 sequence is CASSPSPGRDTGELFF. CDR3 DNA: TGTGCCAGCAGCCCATCACCGGGACGGGACACCGGGGAGCTGTTTTTT.

This clone appeared a single time. This chain joins TRBV11-2 and TRBJ2-1; D may be TRBD1 (5 bases). The length of the CDR3 is 18 residues. Between the trimmed V and J ends, which lost 5 bases and 4 bases, there was a span of 24 bases. Germline CDR1 reads SGHAT; CDR2 reads FQNNGV. CDR3 region: CASSNIIKGPLGYNEQFF. In nucleotides, the CDR3 is TGTGCCAGCAGCAATATCATAAAGGGGCCCCTTGGGTACAATGAGCAGTTCTTC.

The rearrangement links TRBV27 to TRBJ1-2; 9 nucleotides line up with TRBD1. Germline CDR1 and CDR2: MNHEY and SMNVEV (reference sequence). The CDR3 has 15 residues. V dropped 4 bases and J dropped 5; count of bases not matched to a gene: 8. This CDR3 reads CASSSGAGTGYGYTF. The CDR3 region has the DNA TGTGCCAGCAGTTCCGGGGCCGGGACAGGGTATGGCTACACCTTC.

CDR3: CASSAGGADTQYF. CDR3 DNA: TGTGCCAGCAGCGCGGGAGGAGCAGATACGCAGTATTTT. The chain recombines TRBV9 with TRBJ2-3, with 7 bases that match TRBD2. The junction had 2 bases not matched to a gene; V was cut back by 3 bases and J by 4 bases. Germline lookup yields CDR1 SGDLS and CDR2 YYNGEE. This CDR3 is 13 amino acids long. Based on the CDR3 plus reference TRBV9 and TRBJ2-3, the full variable domain is DSGVTQTPKHLITATGQRVTLRCSPRSGDLSVYWYQQSLDQGLQFLIQYYNGEERAKGNILERFSAQQFPDLHSELNLSSLELGDSALYFCASSAGGADTQYFGPGTRLTVL.

The chain is built from TRBV7-9 and TRBJ1-1; D gene unclear. Germline V CDR1 and CDR2: SEHNR, FQNEAQ (reference sequence). The CDR3 covers 12 residues. V lost 4 bases to trimming and J lost 5 bases, with 8 bases between them. CDR3 sequence: CASSSAATEAFF. The DNA for the CDR3 is TGTGCCAGCAGCTCCGCGGCGACTGAAGCTTTCTTT.

The chain couples TRBV4-3 to TRBJ2-1; D gene uncertain. CDR3 length: 16 residues. V was cut by 0 bases and J by 0 bases, with 9 bases left in between. Germline CDR1 is LGHNA and CDR2 is YSLEER. The CDR3 DNA sequence: TGCGCCAGCAGCCAAGATCCAGCCAGCTCCTACAATGAGCAGTTCTTC. It codes for CASSQDPASSYNEQFF.

The rearrangement joins TRBV9 to TRBJ1-2, with a tentative D call TRBD1 (5 bases). Deletions cut 2 bases from V and 0 bases from J, with 11 bases between. Germline V gene lookup returns CDR1 SGDLS and CDR2 YYNGEE. The CDR3 spans 15 residues. The CDR3 loop reads CASSVATATNYGYTF. CDR3 sequence (DNA): TGTGCCAGCAGCGTCGCGACAGCCACTAACTATGGCTACACCTTC.

The chain carries TRBV15 and TRBJ1-1, with D possibly TRBD1 on 5 matching bases. Trimming removed 3 bases from V and 7 bases from J, with 12 bases in between. The CDR3 covers 13 residues. Germline V lookup: CDR1 LNHNV, CDR2 YYDKDF (reference sequence). The CDR3 region is CATSRDRDGEAFF. CDR3 nucleotides: TGTGCCACCAGCAGGGACCGGGACGGTGAAGCTTTCTTT.

V and J are TRBV9 and TRBJ1-6, with 9 bases identical to TRBD1. This CDR3 region has 15 residues. V shed 3 bases, J shed 12 bases, and the junction held 10 bases outside the gene matches. Germline lookup yields CDR1 SGDLS and CDR2 YYNGEE. The CDR3 loop reads CASSAPPGQGEPLHF. CDR3 coding DNA: TGTGCCAGCAGCGCTCCTCCGGGACAGGGCGAACCCCTCCACTTT.

This clone occurred once. This chain links TRBV19 with TRBJ2-1; no clear D gene. The CDR3 spans 16 residues. V dropped 1 base and J dropped 1 base, with 11 bases sitting between them. CDR1 LNHDA and CDR2 SQIVND come from the germline V gene (reference sequence). The chain's CDR3 is CASSIGTARSYNEQFF. Written as DNA, the CDR3 is TGTGCCAGTAGTATAGGGACCGCTAGATCCTACAATGAGCAGTTCTTC.

This clone was found once. The genes are TRBV29-1 and TRBJ1-5; tentative D call: TRBD1 (5 bases). The germline V gene has CDR1 SQVTM and CDR2 ANQGSEA. The germline V and J ends were trimmed by 7 bases and 3 bases, with 16 bases remaining between them. The CDR3 runs to 14 residues. The CDR3 here is CSGGEAGNNQPQHF. The CDR3 nucleotides read TGCAGCGGGGGCGAGGCCGGCAACAATCAGCCCCAGCATTTT.

The CDR3 coding sequence is TGCGCCAGCAGCCAAGTAGGCGACGAGCAGTACTTC. The encoded protein is CASSQVGDEQYF. The chain links TRBV4-1 to TRBJ2-7; D not certain. Germline V gene sequence: CDR1 MGHRA, CDR2 YSYEKL. Trimming took 1 base from V and 5 from J, leaving 6 bases between them. The CDR3 spans 12 residues.

The gene calls are TRBV7-3 and TRBJ2-5; possible D gene TRBD2, 7 bases. V shed 4 bases and J shed 1 base, with 10 bases lying between them. This CDR3 is 14 amino acids long. The germline gives CDR1 SGHTA, CDR2 FQGTGA. The CDR3 here is CASSSGGPQETQYF. CDR3 sequence (DNA): TGTGCCAGCAGCTCCGGGGGGCCCCAAGAGACCCAGTACTTC.

CDR3 nucleotides: TGCGCCAGCAGCCCCTCGGGACAGGTTAACACCGGGGAGCTGTTTTTT. Protein product: CASSPSGQVNTGELFF. V usage is TRBV4-1 and J usage is TRBJ2-2, with 8 nucleotides matching TRBD1. Germline V gene data show CDR1 as MGHRA and CDR2 as YSYEKL. After removal of 4 bases from V and 2 bases from J, the junction contained 6 bases not matched to a gene. This CDR3 contains 16 residues.

The chain combines TRBV25-1 with TRBJ2-6; D possibly uses TRBD1 or TRBD2 (5 bases each). The ends were cut back, 4 bases at V and 0 bases at J, with 13 bases in the middle. The CDR3 loop spans 17 amino acids. Germline V gene sequence: CDR1 MGHDK, CDR2 SYGVNS. The CDR3 protein is CASSGPGQRSGANVLTF. Here the CDR3 DNA reads TGTGCCAGCAGTGGTCCGGGGCAGCGCTCTGGGGCCAACGTCCTGACTTTC.

J is TRBJ2-7 and V is TRBV27; 8 positions match TRBD1. CDR1 MNHEY and CDR2 SMNVEV come from the germline V gene (reference sequence). J was trimmed by 5 bases and V by 0 bases; bases with no gene match: 9. The CDR3 loop spans 16 amino acids. The CDR3 here is CASSLSRVQGVHEQYF. CDR3 coding DNA: TGTGCCAGCAGTTTATCCAGAGTACAGGGGGTCCACGAGCAGTACTTC.

V is TRBV9 and J is TRBJ2-7; TRBD2 matches at 9 bases. The junction had 5 bases not matched to a gene; V was cut back by 2 bases and J by 5 bases. CDR3 length: 14 amino acids. Germline values: CDR1 SGDLS, CDR2 YYNGEE. The DNA for the CDR3 is TGTGCCAGCAGCGTGGCGGGGGGGAACAACGAGCAGTACTTC. This gives the protein CASSVAGGNNEQYF.

V gene TRBV9 combines with J gene TRBJ1-6; tentative D call: TRBD1 (6 bases). The CDR3 loop spans 17 amino acids. Trimming stripped 0 bases from V and 10 bases from J, with 20 bases between. Germline CDR1 and CDR2: SGDLS and YYNGEE. The CDR3 coding sequence is TGTGCCAGCAGCGTAGCCGCCGGACAGTCGTTAGGGTCACCCCTCCACTTT. It translates to CASSVAAGQSLGSPLHF.

The V and J genes are TRBV5-1 and TRBJ2-1; the D is unclear. From germline, CDR1 is SGHRS and CDR2 YFSETQ. The V end lost 0 bases, the J end lost 7 bases, and 8 bases lay between the germline ends. CDR3 size: 13 residues. CDR3 sequence (DNA): TGCGCCAGCAGCTTGGGGGCGGAAAATGAGCAGTTCTTC. It is translated as CASSLGAENEQFF.